The 26 T cell receptor beta chains reported below all come from one sample, sequenced in a study of T cell responses to AZD1222 COVID-19 vaccine. Sequencing was performed with immunoSEQ multiplex PCR; in TCRdb, only in-frame clones are kept and a portion is missing. The table lists about 190,000 clones, under 95% of them singletons. The sample in question was peripheral blood, obtained on day 0 of AZD1222 vaccination. These receptors came from an adult in good health.

This sequence joins TRBV4-3 and TRBJ2-1; the D gene could be TRBD1 or TRBD2 (5 bases each). CDR1 LGHNA and CDR2 YSLEER come from the germline V gene. The ends were cut back, 5 bases at V and 8 bases at J, with 13 bases in the middle. The CDR3 runs 13 residues. CDR3 sequence: CASSYWGIHEQFF. The CDR3, as DNA: TGCGCCAGCAGCTATTGGGGGATACATGAGCAGTTCTTC.

The CDR3 reads CASSLGGGQANQPQHF. The CDR3 DNA is TGTGCCAGCAGCTTAGGAGGGGGGCAGGCCAATCAGCCCCAGCATTTT. The chain uses TRBV7-2 and TRBJ1-5; a possible D gene is TRBD1 (6 bases). V lost 1 base to trimming and J lost 3 bases, with 13 bases between them. The CDR3 is 16 residues long. The germline V gene encodes CDR1 SGHTA and CDR2 FQGNSA.

Only a few counts were recorded for this clone. Written as DNA, the CDR3 is TGTGCCAGCAGCTTGGACGGGTCTTCCAATTTTGTCCACGAGCAGTACTTC. It translates to CASSLDGSSNFVHEQYF. V gene TRBV5-5 combines with J gene TRBJ2-7; D remains ambiguous. V was shortened by 0 bases and J by 5 bases, with 21 bases between the two germline ends. Germline lookup yields CDR1 SGHKS and CDR2 YYEKEE (reference sequence). The CDR3 has 17 residues.

The chain links TRBV3-1 (or the pseudogene TRBV3-2) to TRBJ2-2; D is possibly TRBD1 or TRBD2 (5 bases each). V was cut by 0 bases and J by 6 bases, with 14 bases left in between. Per germline, CDR1 LGHDT and CDR2 YNNKEL (reference sequence). This CDR3 spans 16 amino acids. The CDR3 loop reads CASSQDGGATAGELFF. The CDR3 bases are TGTGCCAGCAGCCAAGATGGGGGAGCAACGGCCGGGGAGCTGTTTTTT.

The chain uses TRBV19 and TRBJ1-2; 7 bases map to TRBD1. The CDR3 has 15 amino acids. Germline V gives CDR1 LNHDA, CDR2 SQIVND (reference sequence). V lost 1 base, J lost 2 bases, and 4 bases stayed unmatched. The CDR3 here is CASSIAPTGNYGYTF. Written as DNA, the CDR3 is TGTGCCAGTAGTATAGCCCCGACAGGGAACTATGGCTACACCTTC.

The chain combines TRBV5-1 with TRBJ1-2; 8 nucleotides agree with TRBD1. Trimming took 4 bases from V and 8 from J; bases not matched to a gene: 13. The CDR3 runs to 15 residues. Germline V gene data show CDR1 as SGHRS and CDR2 as YFSETQ. This chain's CDR3 is CASSPGDRPLVGYTF. CDR3 nucleotide sequence: TGCGCCAGCAGCCCGGGGGACAGGCCGCTTGTAGGCTACACCTTC.

The chain employs TRBV28 and TRBJ1-5; D uncertain. The CDR3 has 12 amino acids. Germline-derived CDR1 and CDR2 are MDHEN and SYDVKM. V dropped 7 bases and J dropped 2 bases, with 6 bases sitting between them. The DNA of the CDR3 is TGTGCCAGCAACTGGGGCAATCAGCCCCAGCATTTT. Protein sequence: CASNWGNQPQHF.

The rearrangement links TRBV19 to TRBJ2-7; D is ambiguous. Germline V gene lookup returns CDR1 LNHDA and CDR2 SQIVND (reference sequence). There are 13 residues in the CDR3. Trimming left V 1 base short and J 2 bases short, with 6 bases between. The CDR3: CASSIVDAYEQYF. CDR3 coding DNA: TGTGCCAGTAGTATAGTCGACGCCTACGAGCAGTACTTC. Filled out from reference TRBV19 and TRBJ2-7, the complete variable domain reads DGGITQSPKYLFRKEGQNVTLSCEQNLNHDAMYWYRQDPGQGLRLIYYSQIVNDFQKGDIAEGYSVSREKKESFPLTVTSAQKNPTAFYLCASSIVDAYEQYFGPGTRLTVT.

This chain uses TRBV6-2 or TRBV6-3 with TRBJ1-6, with D uncertain. CDR3 length equals 20 residues. V was cut by 1 base and J by 0 bases, with 19 bases left in between. Germline CDR1 is MNHEY and CDR2 is SVGEGT. The chain's CDR3 is CASSYLPGPVTNSYNSPLHF. The DNA for the CDR3 is TGTGCCAGCAGTTACTTACCGGGCCCCGTAACCAACTCCTATAATTCACCCCTCCACTTT.

This chain links TRBV14 with TRBJ2-6; 8 nucleotides line up with TRBD1. Trimming at V came to 3 bases and at J to 2 bases, leaving 6 bases not matched to a gene. Germline CDR1 is SGHDN and CDR2 is FVKESK. The CDR3 consists of 17 residues. CDR3 region: CASSHRTGPAGANVLTF. The CDR3 DNA reads as TGTGCCAGCAGCCACAGGACAGGGCCAGCTGGGGCCAACGTCCTGACTTTC.

The V and J genes are TRBV30 and TRBJ1-1; no clear D gene. V lost 8 bases and J lost 5, with 15 bases in between. The CDR3 extends over 12 amino acids. The germline CDR1 and CDR2 sequences are GTSNPN and SVGIG (reference sequence). The CDR3 DNA follows: TGTGCCCGGCTTATTCGGGAAACTGAAGCTTTCTTT. Amino acid sequence: CARLIRETEAFF. Together with reference TRBV30 and TRBJ1-1, the CDR3 gives the full variable domain: SQTIHQWPATLVQPVGSPLSLECTVEGTSNPNLYWYRQAAGRGLQLLFYSVGIGQISSEVPQNLSASRPQDRQFILSSKKLLLSDSGFYLCARLIRETEAFFGQGTRLTVV.

V usage is TRBV28 and J usage is TRBJ2-1, with a weak D call TRBD2 (7 bases). Germline lookup yields CDR1 MDHEN and CDR2 SYDVKM. This CDR3 is built from 14 residues. With 7 bases removed from V and 10 bases from J, the gap between germline ends came to 20 bases. CDR3 DNA: TGTGCCAGCACTAAGGGGGGCGGGAGCTACGAGCAGTTCTTC. This codes for CASTKGGGSYEQFF.

The rearrangement uses TRBV4-2 and TRBJ2-7; 13 bases map to TRBD2. This CDR3 comprises 16 residues. V was clipped by 1 base and J by 2 bases; unmatched bases: 2. Looked up from germline, CDR1 is LGHNA and CDR2 is YNFKEQ. CDR3 DNA sequence: TGTGCCAGCAGCCAAGGGACTAGCGGGAGCCCCTACGAGCAGTACTTC. Amino acid sequence: CASSQGTSGSPYEQYF.

V gene TRBV12-5 combines with J gene TRBJ2-7; 9 nucleotides match TRBD1. Germline loops: CDR1 LGHNT, CDR2 FRNRAP. CDR3 length: 16 residues. With 4 bases clipped from V and 2 bases from J, the junction kept 9 bases outside the gene matches. The CDR3 protein is CASGSIGGQGPYEQYF. The CDR3 DNA reads TGTGCTAGTGGTTCGATTGGGGGACAGGGACCCTACGAGCAGTACTTC.

The table lists this clone with a count of one. This chain joins TRBV6-6 and TRBJ2-7; 7 bases agree with TRBD1. The J segment lost 4 bases and the V segment lost 4 bases, leaving 13 bases of the junction unmatched. Looked up from germline, CDR1 is MNHNY and CDR2 is SVGAGI (reference sequence). The length of the CDR3 is 16 residues. The CDR3 protein is CASSLPRAADRYEQYF. The CDR3 nucleotides are TGTGCCAGCAGTTTACCCCGGGCGGCGGACAGGTACGAGCAGTACTTC.

The J gene is TRBJ2-3, the V gene TRBV7-9, with 9 bases lining up with TRBD2. This CDR3 contains 15 residues. The V gene's germline CDR1 is SEHNR and CDR2 FQNEAQ (reference sequence). The junction had 2 bases not matched to a gene; V was cut back by 4 bases and J by 0 bases. The CDR3 reads CASSSGLASTDTQYF. CDR3 DNA sequence: TGTGCCAGCAGCTCGGGACTAGCCAGCACAGATACGCAGTATTTT.

This rearrangement joins TRBV11-2 to TRBJ1-2; D unresolved. The CDR3 covers 15 residues. Germline V CDR1 and CDR2: SGHAT, FQNNGV. Trimming pared 1 base from V and 4 bases from J, leaving 13 bases between. DNA for the CDR3: TGTGCCAGCAGCTTAGGAGGACCTCTATCCTATGGCTACACCTTC. This gives the protein CASSLGGPLSYGYTF.

The rearrangement uses TRBV2 and TRBJ1-5; perhaps TRBD1 as D (5 bases). The germline V gene encodes CDR1 SNHLY and CDR2 FYNNEI. V lost 6 bases to trimming and J lost 7 bases, with 16 bases between them. The length of the CDR3 is 14 residues. CDR3 in DNA: TGTGCCAGCAGGACGTGGCAGGGTTCACAGCCCCAGCATTTT. It translates to CASRTWQGSQPQHF.

This chain uses TRBV6-5 with TRBJ2-1; 13 bases are shared with TRBD2. This CDR3 has 15 amino acids. Germline V gives CDR1 MNHEY, CDR2 SVGAGI. Unmatched junction bases numbered 4, after V lost 6 bases and J lost 5 bases. CDR3 bases: TGTGCCAGCAGCTCCGGGACTAGCGGGGACAATGAGCAGTTCTTC. Its protein product is CASSSGTSGDNEQFF.

The chain couples TRBV6-5 to TRBJ2-7; 7 bases line up with TRBD1. Germline loops: CDR1 MNHEY, CDR2 SVGAGI. The CDR3 loop spans 14 amino acids. The V segment lost 2 bases and the J segment 3 bases; nucleotides outside the gene matches: 4. The CDR3 region is CASSYQPGGYEQYF. CDR3 DNA: TGTGCCAGCAGTTACCAGCCAGGGGGCTACGAGCAGTACTTC.

The gene calls are TRBV20-1 and TRBJ1-4; TRBD1 is a possible D gene (5 bases). CDR1 and CDR2 from the germline V gene are DFQATT and SNEGSKA (reference sequence). Deletions cut 6 bases from V and 4 bases from J, with 18 bases between. The length of the CDR3 is 15 residues. CDR3 loop: CSASPGGSLNEKLFF. CDR3 nucleotide sequence: TGCAGTGCCAGTCCGGGGGGGAGCCTTAATGAAAAACTGTTTTTT.

In this sample, this clone turned up once. In DNA, the CDR3 is TGTGCCAGCAGTCCTACTGGGCCCAACTATGGCTACACCTTC. Translated, it gives CASSPTGPNYGYTF. J is TRBJ1-2 and V is TRBV6-5; D remains ambiguous. Germline values: CDR1 MNHEY, CDR2 SVGAGI. V shed 5 bases and J shed 2 bases, with 12 bases lying between them. CDR3 length equals 14 residues.

This clone was counted once. The chain couples TRBV6-5 to TRBJ1-5; possible D gene TRBD1, 5 bases. V was cut by 3 bases and J by 6 bases, with 12 bases left in between. CDR1 is MNHEY and CDR2 is SVGAGI in the germline V gene. CDR3 length equals 14 residues. This CDR3 reads CASSYRAGRQPQHF. The CDR3 DNA reads as TGTGCCAGCAGTTATCGGGCGGGACGTCAGCCCCAGCATTTT.

V is TRBV6-4 and J is TRBJ2-3; D may match TRBD1 or TRBD2 (5 bases each). The V gene lost 2 bases and the J gene lost 9 bases, with 21 bases spanning the gap. This CDR3 has 16 residues. CDR1 is MRHNA, CDR2 SNTAGT, per germline. The CDR3 region has the DNA TGTGCCAGCAGTGACGGGCCGGGACGGGTCCCCCGCACGCAGTATTTT. Translating it yields CASSDGPGRVPRTQYF.

The chain couples TRBV2 to TRBJ2-7, with 8 bases lining up with TRBD1. CDR1 and CDR2 from the germline V gene are SNHLY and FYNNEI. The J segment lost 5 bases and the V segment lost 4 bases, leaving 7 bases of the junction unmatched. The CDR3 has 14 residues. The CDR3 loop is CASSVTGVLNEQYF. Here the CDR3 DNA reads TGTGCCAGCAGTGTGACAGGGGTGTTAAACGAGCAGTACTTC.

About this clone: This sample includes further DNA sequences coding for the same CDR3. The V call is TRBV7-9, the J call TRBJ1-1; D not certain. CDR3 size: 13 residues. V gave up 2 bases and J gave up 1 base, with 5 bases separating them. Per the germline V gene, CDR1 is SEHNR and CDR2 is FQNEAQ (reference sequence). Written as DNA, the CDR3 is TGTGCCAGCAGCTTAACGGGGAACACTGAAGCTTTCTTT. This codes for CASSLTGNTEAFF.